Each of the 19 T cell receptor beta chains below was sequenced from the same sample in a study of read filtering for tumor transcriptome and immune sequencing. The library was built from about 400 ng RNA with molecular barcoded adaptors for alpha/delta and beta/gamma chains. TCRdb processed the reads anew with MiXCR; each CDR3 protein has one entry. This table has 39,000 or so distinct CDR3 sequences, roughly an eighth appearing once. Material: a population of CD138-negative cells sorted from bone marrow. The receptors were sampled from a donor at least 40 years old with multiple myeloma.

This clonotype counts as medium-sized. The rearrangement joins TRBV5-1 to TRBJ2-1, with D perhaps matching TRBD1 or TRBD2 (5 bases each). V dropped 0 bases and J dropped 9 bases, with 13 bases sitting between them. Germline CDR1 reads SGHRS; CDR2 reads YFSETQ. This CDR3 region has 14 residues. This CDR3 reads CASSLGWSGGEQFF. The CDR3 nucleotides read TGCGCCAGCAGCTTGGGGTGGAGTGGGGGTGAGCAGTTCTTC.

This clonotype was observed many times. The chain employs TRBV5-1 and TRBJ2-3; D uncertain. The V end was cut by 5 bases, the J end by 3 bases, with 7 bases between. CDR1 and CDR2 (germline): SGHRS, YFSETQ. The CDR3 length is 12 residues. CDR3 coding DNA: TGCGCCAGCAGTCCCGATACAGATACGCAGTATTTT. Residues: CASSPDTDTQYF.

This clonotype occurred many times. The chain uses TRBV29-1 and TRBJ2-1; perhaps TRBD2 as D (5 bases). Per the germline V gene, CDR1 is SQVTM and CDR2 is ANQGSEA. The CDR3 contains 16 residues. V lost 7 bases, J lost 7 bases, and 26 bases lay in between. The CDR3 region has the DNA TGCAGCGCCCGATTAATATCCGGGTCGGGAAGGAATGAGCAGTTCTTC. Its translation: CSARLISGSGRNEQFF.

The V gene is TRBV6-1, the J gene TRBJ1-5; D unresolved. Trimming removed 3 bases from V and 3 bases from J, with 6 bases in between. CDR1 MNHNS and CDR2 SASEGT come from the germline V gene. CDR3 length equals 13 residues. CDR3 residues: CASSDEFNQPQHF. The CDR3 DNA follows: TGTGCCAGCAGTGACGAGTTCAATCAGCCCCAGCATTTT.

This clonotype was counted ten times or more. This may be a read error: a much more frequent sequence differs by one nucleotide. CDR3 sequence reads: CSARPPAGENTEAFF. CDR3 sequence (DNA): TGCAGTGCTAGACCCCCGGCAGGGGAGAACACTGAAGCTTTCTTT. This chain uses TRBV20-1 with TRBJ1-1; D is possibly TRBD1 (6 bases). This CDR3 is 15 amino acids long. The germline V gene encodes CDR1 DFQATT and CDR2 SNEGSKA (reference sequence). With 2 bases removed from V and 1 base from J, the gap between germline ends came to 14 bases.

In this sample, this clonotype turned up a few times. DNA of the CDR3: TGTGCCAGCAGCTTCAATGACAATCAGCCCCAGCATTTT. It yields the protein CASSFNDNQPQHF. This rearrangement joins TRBV7-8 to TRBJ1-5; no clear D. CDR3 length: 13 residues. V shed 3 bases and J shed 3 bases, with 6 bases lying between them. Germline-derived CDR1 and CDR2 are SGHVS and FQNEAQ.

In this sample, this clonotype turned up a few times. V is TRBV12-3 or TRBV12-4 and J is TRBJ1-3, with a possible D match to TRBD1 (6 bases). Trimming left V 7 bases short and J 2 bases short, with 12 bases between. The CDR3 has 14 amino acids. Here the CDR3 reads CASTPGTPGNTIYF. The CDR3 DNA reads as TGTGCCAGCACCCCCGGGACACCTGGAAACACCATATATTTT.

This clonotype was seen repeatedly, ten times or more. The V call is TRBV5-1, the J call TRBJ2-5; unclear D gene. This CDR3 spans 12 amino acids. Between the trimmed V and J ends, which lost 1 base and 2 bases, there was a span of 3 bases. Germline V gene data show CDR1 as SGHRS and CDR2 as YFSETQ. DNA for the CDR3: TGCGCCAGCAGCTTGATGCAAGAGACCCAGTACTTC. Encoded protein: CASSLMQETQYF.

This clonotype was counted many times. A much larger clone sits a single nucleotide away, making a read error possible. The chain carries TRBV6-1 and TRBJ2-5, with D maybe TRBD1 (7 bases). The CDR3 length is 14 residues. Germline assignment: CDR1 MNHNS and CDR2 SASEGT. CDR3 sequence (DNA): TGTGCCAGCAGCCCCCCAGGAGGGACAGAGACCCAGCACTTC. Amino acids: CASSPPGGTETQHF.

The chain employs TRBV27 and TRBJ1-2; 8 bases align to TRBD1. Germline V gives CDR1 MNHEY, CDR2 SMNVEV (reference sequence). The CDR3 contains 14 residues. V dropped 6 bases and J dropped 7; count of bases not matched to a gene: 10. This chain's CDR3 is CASRHTGGITGYTF. CDR3 nucleotides: TGTGCCAGCAGACACACAGGGGGTATAACTGGCTACACCTTC.

This clonotype occurred many times. The chain couples TRBV5-6 to TRBJ1-2; a weak D match, TRBD1 (6 bases). Between the trimmed V and J ends, which lost 1 base and 4 bases, there was a span of 14 bases. The germline gives CDR1 SGHDT, CDR2 YYEEEE. The CDR3 loop spans 15 amino acids. CDR3 nucleotide sequence: TGTGCCAGCAGCTTGCGAACAGGGTATAGCTATGGCTACACCTTC. Its protein product is CASSLRTGYSYGYTF.

The table lists this clonotype with many counts. V gene TRBV11-2 combines with J gene TRBJ1-2, with 8 bases identical to TRBD1. Germline-derived CDR1 and CDR2 are SGHAT and FQNNGV. Trimming took 6 bases from V and 2 from J; bases not matched to a gene: 5. CDR3 length: 14 amino acids. The chain's CDR3 is CASSSRDRNYGYTF. The CDR3 DNA is TGTGCCAGCAGTAGCCGGGACAGGAACTATGGCTACACCTTC. The whole variable domain, remainder taken from reference TRBV11-2 and TRBJ1-2, is EAGVAQSPRYKIIEKRQSVAFWCNPISGHATLYWYQQILGQGPKLLIQFQNNGVVDDSQLPKDRFSAERLKGVDSTLKIQPAKLEDSAVYLCASSSRDRNYGYTFGSGTRLTVV.

This clonotype was counted ten times or more. The V gene is TRBV11-2, the J gene TRBJ2-5; D possibly corresponds to TRBD2 (7 bases). V gave up 7 bases and J gave up 6 bases, with 12 bases separating them. Germline V gene sequence: CDR1 SGHAT, CDR2 FQNNGV. CDR3 length: 12 amino acids. The chain's CDR3 is CASKMGGQTQYF. Here the CDR3 DNA reads TGTGCCAGCAAGATGGGGGGGCAGACCCAGTACTTC. Complete variable domain (other parts from reference TRBV11-2 and TRBJ2-5): EAGVAQSPRYKIIEKRQSVAFWCNPISGHATLYWYQQILGQGPKLLIQFQNNGVVDDSQLPKDRFSAERLKGVDSTLKIQPAKLEDSAVYLCASKMGGQTQYFGPGTRLLVL.

This clonotype was recorded at least ten times. This chain uses TRBV5-6 with TRBJ2-1; D unresolved. With 0 bases removed from V and 6 bases from J, the gap between germline ends came to 13 bases. CDR3 length: 15 residues. Germline CDR1 and CDR2: SGHDT and YYEEEE. The DNA for the CDR3 is TGTGCCAGCAGCTTGGGAGGAATGAAACTCAATGAGCAGTTCTTC. It is translated as CASSLGGMKLNEQFF.

As to this clonotype: With only one base between it and a far larger clone, this is likely a read error. This sequence joins TRBV12-3 or TRBV12-4 and TRBJ1-1; TRBD1 might be the D (5 bases). This CDR3 has 14 residues. The CDR3 loop reads CASSFAGRGTEALF. The CDR3 DNA sequence: TGTGCCAGCAGTTTCGCAGGAAGGGGCACTGAAGCTCTCTTT.

This clonotype is medium-sized in the sample. Here the CDR3 DNA reads TGTGCCAGCAGTGAAGAGCTAAACTTTTACAATGAGCAGTTCTTC. It codes for CASSEELNFYNEQFF. This sequence joins TRBV6-1 and TRBJ2-1; D is undetermined. CDR1 and CDR2 (germline): MNHNS, SASEGT. V lost 1 base to trimming and J lost 4 bases, with 11 bases between them. The length of the CDR3 is 15 residues.

This clonotype was picked up many times. The chain joins TRBV5-6 to TRBJ1-1; 8 bases match TRBD1. The CDR3 consists of 15 residues. The germline V gene encodes CDR1 SGHDT and CDR2 YYEEEE. V shed 4 bases and J 4 bases; nucleotides not matched to a gene: 9. The DNA for the CDR3 is TGTGCCAGCAGCGGTCAGGGGGCGCGGGGCACTGAAGCTTTCTTT. It codes for CASSGQGARGTEAFF.

As regards this clonotype: This may be a read error: a much more frequent sequence differs by one nucleotide. The chain is built from TRBV28 and TRBJ1-1, with 9 nucleotides matching TRBD1. The CDR3 loop spans 14 amino acids. The V gene's germline CDR1 is MDHEN and CDR2 SYDVKM. V gave up 5 bases and J gave up 4 bases; unmatched junction bases: 5. Here the CDR3 reads CASSPGTGSTEAFF. The CDR3, as DNA: TGTGCCAGCAGTCCCGGGACAGGGAGCACTGAAGCTTTCTTT.

To note about this clonotype: This may be a read error: a much more frequent sequence differs by one nucleotide. The rearrangement uses TRBV7-9 and TRBJ1-5, with 12 bases that match TRBD1. The CDR3 is 16 amino acids. The germline V gene encodes CDR1 SEHNR and CDR2 FQNEAQ (reference sequence). The CDR3 nucleotides read TGTGCCTGCAGCGGTACCGGGACAGGGGGCCGTCAGCCCCAGCATTTT. Protein product: CACSGTGTGGRQPQHF. Complete variable domain (other parts from reference TRBV7-9 and TRBJ1-5): DTGVSQNPRHKITKRGQNVTFRCDPISEHNRLYWYRQTLGQGPEFLTYFQNEAQLEKSRLLSDRFSAERPKGSFSTLEIQRTEQGDSAMYLCACSGTGTGGRQPQHFGDGTRLSIL.